Below, 3 T cell receptor beta chains from the same sample are listed, as sequenced in a study of technical replicates of blood from a handful of donors (TCRdb year 2017). The library was obtained by the immunoSEQ multiplex PCR assay. The table was pulled from immuneACCESS by TCRdb, which kept in-frame rearrangements only. Such tables lose some clones; where checked, under half of the loss comes from unresolved V genes, and the rest has no known cause. Counted in this sample were over 90,000 clones; 96% of them appeared once. Clones ranked in the top ten supply roughly 0.35% of the sample. Material: T cells isolated from PBMCs. The receptors here all came from a human donor in good health.

This chain uses TRBV7-8 with TRBJ2-7; 11 nucleotides agree with TRBD2. J lost 3 bases, V lost 0 bases, and 4 bases had no gene match. The CDR3 totals 16 residues. Germline assignment: CDR1 SGHVS and CDR2 FQNEAQ. DNA of the CDR3: TGTGCCAGCAGCTTAGCGGTACTAGCGGGAGACTACGAGCAGTACTTC. This codes for CASSLAVLAGDYEQYF.

The chain recombines TRBV7-2 with TRBJ2-7; no reliable D call. The ends were cut back, 6 bases at V and 2 bases at J, with 11 bases in the middle. The CDR3 totals 13 residues. The V gene's germline CDR1 is SGHTA and CDR2 FQGNSA. Written as DNA, the CDR3 is TGTGCCAGCAGTCGCGCCGCGACCTACGAGCAGTACTTC. Protein: CASSRAATYEQYF. Looking up the rest from reference TRBV7-2 and TRBJ2-7 gives the full variable domain: GAGVSQSPSNKVTEKGKDVELRCDPISGHTALYWYRQSLGQGLEFLIYFQGNSAPDKSGLPSDRFSAERTGGSVSTLTIQRTQQEDSAVYLCASSRAATYEQYFGPGTRLTVT.

The CDR3 is CASRPISGRENEQFF. CDR3 DNA sequence: TGTGCCAGCAGGCCAATTAGCGGGAGAGAGAATGAGCAGTTCTTC. V and J are TRBV6-5 and TRBJ2-1; 9 bases are a match to TRBD2. Germline loops: CDR1 MNHEY, CDR2 SVGAGI. J gave up 7 bases and V 6 bases, and 10 bases lay outside the gene matches. The CDR3 covers 15 residues.